The rows below give T cell receptor beta chains drawn from one sample of a study of OX40 agonist ivuxolimab in advanced cancers. Assay: immunoSEQ multiplex PCR; the TCRdb copy retains only in-frame clones and omits some. The sample consists of 50,000 to 70,000 clones, 84% of them appearing once. Sample: CD4+ or CD8+ T cells sorted from blood, taken in a trial of the OX40 agonist ivuxolimab. Source of these receptors: an adult with an advanced solid tumor such as melanoma, head and neck, liver or kidney cancer. CDR3s leave out the opening cysteine and the closing phenylalanine or tryptophan. The order of the fields is J gene, V gene, CDR3 protein.

>TRBJ1-1|TRBV18
ASSQGGEKAF
>TRBJ2-1|TRBV29-1
SVTWGAKYNEQF
>TRBJ1-1|TRBV7-9
ASSPTGNTEAF
>TRBJ2-1|TRBV5-5
ASSSGTGSYNEQF
>TRBJ2-2|TRBV15
ATSRSRGGTGELF
>TRBJ2-3|TRBV11-3
ASSRTSFRQDTQY
>TRBJ1-3|TRBV14
ASSLFSWTGPVAGNTIY
>TRBJ2-2|TRBV29-1
SVLTAPNTGELF
>TRBJ2-7|TRBV5-1
ASSLTGTGAYEQY
>TRBJ2-1|TRBV28
ASSLLDGILNNEQF
>TRBJ2-7|TRBV27
ASSFVPGNEQY
>TRBJ2-3|TRBV19
ASSLGVSTDTQY
>TRBJ1-5|TRBV10-1
ASSEGRDSWVNQPQH
>TRBJ2-5|TRBV27
ASSYLTGTQETQY
>TRBJ2-7|TRBV6-1
ASSEGLAAPKRYEQY
>TRBJ2-5|TRBV28
ASSVAGTGEETQY
>TRBJ2-7|TRBV11-2
ASSVGNYYEQY
>TRBJ2-7|TRBV5-6
ASSLGQYEQY
>TRBJ2-1|TRBV18
ASSRRDRSQDEQF
>TRBJ2-1|TRBV28
ASRGNEQF
>TRBJ1-4|TRBV2
ASSEGTGWGMGKLF
>TRBJ2-5|TRBV2
ASSEVGGAETQY
>TRBJ2-2|TRBV7-3
ASSLGSGGTGELF
>TRBJ2-5|TRBV29-1
SVDRGAGGRQETQY
>TRBJ1-3|TRBV2
ASRGLIRAGSGNTIY
>TRBJ2-5|TRBV6-5
ASSYGETQY
>TRBJ2-3|TRBV18
ASSPGTSGADTQY
>TRBJ1-6|TRBV13
ASSFSQALSSYNSPLH
>TRBJ1-1|TRBV1
TSSQVLIVTEAF
>TRBJ1-6|TRBV7-6
ASSSTGIGLPLH
>TRBJ2-2|TRBV21-1
ASSQGSTGELF
>TRBJ2-1|TRBV19
ASRPLLAGANNEQF
>TRBJ2-7|TRBV6-6
ASSYSRGSVYEQY
>TRBJ1-2|TRBV9
ASSVGHGGGFPGGYT
>TRBJ2-1|TRBV2
ASSDWRNLNEQF
>TRBJ2-1|TRBV5-8
ASRDRNTNEQF
>TRBJ2-1|TRBV29-1
SVAFGTSANEQF
>TRBJ2-2|TRBV28
ASSGAGQGSTGELF
>TRBJ2-7|TRBV5-1
ASSRVEYEQY
>TRBJ2-5|TRBV19
ASSPGVHETQY
>TRBJ1-2|TRBV2
ASSPGTNYGYT
>TRBJ1-2|TRBV27
ASSLSASYGYT
>TRBJ1-5|TRBV2
ASRVTGAEQPQH
>TRBJ2-5|TRBV5-1
ASSVAGTSGGGETQY
>TRBJ1-1|TRBV18
ASSPDRYTEAF
>TRBJ2-5|TRBV29-1
SAVAAARIQETQY
>TRBJ2-2|TRBV7-8
ASSLRAAVAGELF
>TRBJ1-5|TRBV30
AWSPASDQPQH
>TRBJ1-2|TRBV7-2
ASSRLQGGYGYT
>TRBJ2-1|TRBV9
ASSVLVGSYNEQF
>TRBJ2-7|TRBV28
ASRTGSSYEQY
>TRBJ2-5|TRBV7-8
ASSLARDGKETQY
>TRBJ2-1|TRBV11-1
ASSLLVDEQF
>TRBJ1-5|TRBV7-2
ASSLAGDGQPQH
>TRBJ1-4|TRBV27
ASSLFWGATNEKLF